These T cell receptor beta chains were read from a single sample in a study of control samples from healthy donors and cancer patients. Data came from immunoSEQ multiplex PCR; TCRdb stores just in-frame clones and leaves some out. The sample lists about 98,000 clones; about four fifths were seen once. Input material: blood. Receptor source: a woman aged 25 to 39 in good health. Both conserved end residues are part of each CDR3. The D gene is left open where the match is weak. Not all rows give a size; the values are once, few, many and, for expanded clones, a class.

V gene,D gene,clone size,J gene,CDR3 protein,CDR3 DNA
TRBV4-3,-,-,TRBJ2-7,CASSQGPGRTYEQYF,TGCGCCAGCAGCCAAGGTCCAGGCCGCACCTACGAGCAGTACTTC
TRBV19,-,-,TRBJ1-2,CASNGQRNYGYTF,TGTGCCAGTAATGGCCAAAGGAACTATGGCTACACCTTC
TRBV2,TRBD1,few,TRBJ2-7,CASSPGQGAYEQYF,TGTGCCAGCAGTCCAGGACAGGGAGCCTACGAGCAGTACTTC
TRBV5-4,-,-,TRBJ2-3,CASSSQGDTQYF,TGTGCCAGCAGCTCGCAGGGCGATACGCAGTATTTT
TRBV19,TRBD1,-,TRBJ2-1,CASRLGQHNEQFF,TGTGCCAGTAGACTGGGACAGCACAATGAGCAGTTCTTC
TRBV3-1/TRBV3-2,-,-,TRBJ1-2,CASSQGRFLVGYTF,TGTGCCAGCAGCCAAGGCCGGTTTTTAGTAGGCTACACCTTC
TRBV25-1,TRBD1,-,TRBJ1-6,CASSYRGRDSPLHF,TGTGCCAGCAGCTACAGGGGGCGGGATTCACCCCTCCACTTT
TRBV30,-,few,TRBJ2-7,CAWSVPDYEQYF,TGTGCCTGGAGTGTACCAGATTACGAGCAGTACTTC
TRBV19,-,-,TRBJ1-5,CASSIEQQNQPQHF,TGTGCCAGTAGTATTGAACAGCAGAATCAGCCCCAGCATTTT
TRBV6-6,-,-,TRBJ1-2,CASSPGGIPGYGYTF,TGTGCCAGCAGTCCCGGGGGGATCCCTGGATATGGCTACACCTTC
TRBV5-5,-,-,TRBJ2-5,CASSRFGETQYF,TGTGCCAGCAGCCGTTTCGGAGAGACCCAGTACTTC
TRBV7-2,TRBD1,-,TRBJ2-7,CASSPGTGRYEQYF,TGTGCCAGCAGCCCCGGGACAGGACGCTACGAGCAGTACTTC
TRBV18,-,-,TRBJ1-1,CASSPRSLSGTMNTEAFF,TGTGCCAGCTCACCACGTTCCTTGTCGGGGACAATGAACACTGAAGCTTTCTTT
TRBV5-6,TRBD2,-,TRBJ2-1,CASSLGLAGAKGEQFF,TGTGCCAGCAGCTTGGGACTAGCGGGGGCAAAGGGTGAGCAGTTCTTC
TRBV9,TRBD1,-,TRBJ2-1,CASSVDWTGTNEQFF,TGTGCCAGCAGCGTAGATTGGACAGGGACCAATGAGCAGTTCTTC
TRBV6-5,TRBD1,once,TRBJ1-2,CASKKQGADGYTF,TGTGCCAGCAAAAAACAGGGGGCTGATGGCTACACCTTC
TRBV5-8,-,once,TRBJ1-2,CASIIKAYGYTF,TGTGCCAGCATCATTAAGGCCTATGGCTACACCTTC
TRBV19,-,-,TRBJ1-5,CASSIQGTGQPQHF,TGTGCCAGTAGTATACAGGGGACTGGGCAGCCCCAGCATTTT
TRBV12-3/TRBV12-4,-,-,TRBJ2-1,CASSLLLQRAQFF,TGTGCCAGCAGTTTACTTCTTCAGCGGGCCCAGTTCTTC
TRBV3-1/TRBV3-2,-,-,TRBJ1-5,CASSQVGRSNQPQHF,TGTGCCAGCAGCCAAGTAGGAAGAAGCAATCAGCCCCAGCATTTT
TRBV11-2,TRBD1,-,TRBJ2-5,CASSLGGTDLWETQYF,TGTGCCAGCAGCTTAGGGGGGACAGACTTATGGGAGACCCAGTACTTC
TRBV6-2/TRBV6-3,-,-,TRBJ1-1,CASSYSGHGNTEAFF,TGTGCCAGCAGTTACTCCGGACACGGTAACACTGAAGCTTTCTTT
TRBV6-5,-,few,TRBJ2-2,CASKGVGPGELFF,TGTGCCAGCAAGGGGGTGGGGCCCGGGGAGCTGTTTTTT
TRBV6-6,-,-,TRBJ2-7,CASSYSRGHEQYF,TGTGCCAGCAGTTACTCGAGGGGCCACGAGCAGTACTTC
TRBV2,TRBD2,-,TRBJ2-3,CASKLTRASGTDTQYF,TGTGCCAGCAAATTAACCCGGGCTAGCGGAACAGATACGCAGTATTTT
TRBV4-1,TRBD1,-,TRBJ2-7,CASSGFSGTGDHEQYF,TGCGCCAGCAGCGGGTTCTCCGGGACAGGGGACCACGAGCAGTACTTC
TRBV19,-,-,TRBJ1-5,CASSIGGGERQPQHF,TGTGCCAGTAGTATAGGCGGGGGGGAACGGCAGCCCCAGCATTTT
TRBV4-1,-,-,TRBJ1-3,CASSQDISMVLAGNTIYF,TGCGCCAGCAGCCAAGACATTAGTATGGTGCTGGCTGGAAACACCATATATTTT
TRBV27,TRBD2,-,TRBJ2-7,CASRNSGGIYEQYF,TGTGCCAGCAGGAACAGCGGGGGGATCTACGAGCAGTACTTC
TRBV7-2,TRBD2,-,TRBJ2-1,CASSLARLAGGLSSYNEQFF,TGTGCCAGCAGCTTAGCGCGACTAGCGGGGGGCCTGAGCTCCTACAATGAGCAGTTCTTC
TRBV6-6,-,-,TRBJ1-5,CASSYSMRGIDQPQHF,TGTGCCAGCAGTTACTCGATGAGGGGGATAGATCAGCCCCAGCATTTT
TRBV4-3,TRBD1,-,TRBJ1-1,CASSHPGGSAFF,TGCGCCAGCAGCCACCCAGGGGGATCAGCTTTCTTT
TRBV6-5,-,once,TRBJ2-1,CASSYDRDKYNEQFF,TGTGCCAGCAGTTATGACCGGGACAAGTACAATGAGCAGTTCTTC
TRBV5-1,-,-,TRBJ2-1,CASSQGQGSYNEQFF,TGCGCCAGCAGCCAGGGGCAGGGGTCCTACAATGAGCAGTTCTTC
TRBV7-9,TRBD2,-,TRBJ2-3,CASSATSGGSDTQYF,TGTGCCAGCAGCGCAACTAGCGGGGGGTCGGATACGCAGTATTTT
TRBV12-3/TRBV12-4,TRBD1,-,TRBJ1-2,CASSPDRGHGYTF,TGTGCCAGCAGTCCTGACAGGGGGCATGGCTACACCTTC
TRBV20-1,-,-,TRBJ1-1,CSATTIGPIF,TGCAGTGCTACCACGATTGGACCGATCTTT
TRBV6-1,-,-,TRBJ1-6,CASSERAGGPYNSPLHF,TGTGCCAGCAGTGAAAGGGCGGGGGGCCCCTATAATTCACCCCTCCACTTT
TRBV12-5,-,-,TRBJ2-3,CASGLVAASTDTQYF,TGTGCTAGTGGTTTGGTGGCGGCTAGCACAGATACGCAGTATTTT
TRBV7-8,-,-,TRBJ2-1,CASSLVVTRAYNEQFF,TGTGCCAGCAGCTTAGTTGTGACTCGGGCCTACAATGAGCAGTTCTTC
TRBV4-3,-,few,TRBJ2-1,CASSQDGTWDEQFF,TGCGCCAGCAGCCAAGACGGGACTTGGGATGAGCAGTTCTTC
TRBV3-1/TRBV3-2,TRBD1,-,TRBJ1-2,CASSQRTGRYTF,TGTGCCAGCAGCCAGAGGACAGGCCGCTACACCTTC
TRBV7-2,-,-,TRBJ2-6,CASSRNRRLSGANVLTF,TGTGCCAGCAGCCGCAATCGGCGGCTCTCTGGGGCCAACGTCCTGACTTTC
TRBV24-1,-,-,TRBJ1-6,CATSEGVPNSPLHF,TGTGCCACCAGTGAGGGCGTTCCAAATTCACCCCTCCACTTT
TRBV6-5,-,-,TRBJ1-2,CASKPTTGGNYGYTF,TGTGCCAGCAAACCAACGACAGGCGGGAACTATGGCTACACCTTC
TRBV13,-,once,TRBJ2-2,CASSLGGLSTGELFF,TGTGCCAGCAGCTTAGGGGGACTTTCCACCGGGGAGCTGTTTTTT
TRBV27,-,-,TRBJ1-1,CASSFPGDTSKAFF,TGTGCCAGCAGTTTTCCCGGGGACACCTCGAAAGCTTTCTTT
TRBV2,TRBD1,-,TRBJ1-2,CASSMARGQGYTF,TGTGCCAGCAGTATGGCCAGGGGGCAAGGCTACACCTTC
TRBV19,TRBD2,-,TRBJ2-4,CASSPGLVSQNIQYF,TGTGCCAGTAGCCCGGGACTAGTTTCCCAAAACATTCAGTACTTC
TRBV2,-,-,TRBJ2-1,CASSETSFGNEQFF,TGTGCCAGCAGTGAAACTAGTTTCGGCAATGAGCAGTTCTTC
TRBV11-2,-,-,TRBJ1-1,CASSLVSPKGTEAFF,TGTGCCAGCAGCTTAGTATCCCCTAAGGGCACTGAAGCTTTCTTT
TRBV6-6,-,-,TRBJ2-1,CASSYGQGQFF,TGTGCCAGCAGTTACGGGCAGGGGCAGTTCTTC
TRBV5-6,-,-,TRBJ2-5,CASSLSRLGGHQETQYF,TGTGCCAGCAGCTTGTCTAGACTAGGTGGGCACCAAGAGACCCAGTACTTC
TRBV14,-,-,TRBJ1-2,CASSQNYGYTF,TGTGCCAGCAGCCAAAACTATGGCTACACCTTC